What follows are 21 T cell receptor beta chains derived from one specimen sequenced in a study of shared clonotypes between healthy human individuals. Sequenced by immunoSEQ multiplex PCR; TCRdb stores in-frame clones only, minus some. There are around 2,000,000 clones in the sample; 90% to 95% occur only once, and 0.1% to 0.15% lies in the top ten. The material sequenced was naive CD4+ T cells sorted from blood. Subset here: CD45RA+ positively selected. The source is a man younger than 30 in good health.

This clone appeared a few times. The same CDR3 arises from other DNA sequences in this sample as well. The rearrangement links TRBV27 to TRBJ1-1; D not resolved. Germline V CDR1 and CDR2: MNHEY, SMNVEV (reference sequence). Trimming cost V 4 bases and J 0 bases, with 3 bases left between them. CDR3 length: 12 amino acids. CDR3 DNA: TGTGCCAGCAGTTCGGTGAACACTGAAGCTTTCTTT. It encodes CASSSVNTEAFF.

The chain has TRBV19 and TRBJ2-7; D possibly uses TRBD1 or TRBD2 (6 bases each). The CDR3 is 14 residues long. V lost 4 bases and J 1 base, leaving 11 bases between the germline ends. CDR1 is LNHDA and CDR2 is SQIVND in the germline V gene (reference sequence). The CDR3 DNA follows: TGTGCCAGTAGTACCCGAGGGGGGTCCTACGAGCAGTACTTC. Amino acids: CASSTRGGSYEQYF. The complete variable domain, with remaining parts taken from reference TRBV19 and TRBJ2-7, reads DGGITQSPKYLFRKEGQNVTLSCEQNLNHDAMYWYRQDPGQGLRLIYYSQIVNDFQKGDIAEGYSVSREKKESFPLTVTSAQKNPTAFYLCASSTRGGSYEQYFGPGTRLTVT.

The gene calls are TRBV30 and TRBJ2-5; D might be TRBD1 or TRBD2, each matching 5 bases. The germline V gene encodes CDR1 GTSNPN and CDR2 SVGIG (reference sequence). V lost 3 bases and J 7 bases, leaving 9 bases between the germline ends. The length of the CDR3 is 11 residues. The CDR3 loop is CAWRGVGTQYF. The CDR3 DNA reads TGTGCCTGGAGGGGGGTCGGGACCCAGTACTTC.

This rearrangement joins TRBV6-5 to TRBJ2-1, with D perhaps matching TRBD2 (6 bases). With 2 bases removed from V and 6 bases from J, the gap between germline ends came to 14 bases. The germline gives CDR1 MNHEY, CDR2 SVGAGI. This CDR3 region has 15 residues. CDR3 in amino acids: CASSYVTGETNEQFF. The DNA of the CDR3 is TGTGCCAGCAGTTACGTAACGGGAGAGACCAATGAGCAGTTCTTC.

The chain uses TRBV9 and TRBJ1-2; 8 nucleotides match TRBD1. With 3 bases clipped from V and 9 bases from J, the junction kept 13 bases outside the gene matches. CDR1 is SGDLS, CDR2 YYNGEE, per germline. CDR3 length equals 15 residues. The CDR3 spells CASSAQRTGRTSYTF. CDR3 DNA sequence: TGTGCCAGCAGCGCTCAGAGGACAGGGAGGACGAGCTACACCTTC. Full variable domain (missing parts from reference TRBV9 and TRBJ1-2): DSGVTQTPKHLITATGQRVTLRCSPRSGDLSVYWYQQSLDQGLQFLIQYYNGEERAKGNILERFSAQQFPDLHSELNLSSLELGDSALYFCASSAQRTGRTSYTFGSGTRLTVV.

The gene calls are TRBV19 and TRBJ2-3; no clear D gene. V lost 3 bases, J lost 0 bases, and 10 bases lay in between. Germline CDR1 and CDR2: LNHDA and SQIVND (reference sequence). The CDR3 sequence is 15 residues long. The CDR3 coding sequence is TGTGCCAGTAGTATTCAGGTTCTCAGCACAGATACGCAGTATTTT. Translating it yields CASSIQVLSTDTQYF. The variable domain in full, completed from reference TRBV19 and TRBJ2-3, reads DGGITQSPKYLFRKEGQNVTLSCEQNLNHDAMYWYRQDPGQGLRLIYYSQIVNDFQKGDIAEGYSVSREKKESFPLTVTSAQKNPTAFYLCASSIQVLSTDTQYFGPGTRLTVL.

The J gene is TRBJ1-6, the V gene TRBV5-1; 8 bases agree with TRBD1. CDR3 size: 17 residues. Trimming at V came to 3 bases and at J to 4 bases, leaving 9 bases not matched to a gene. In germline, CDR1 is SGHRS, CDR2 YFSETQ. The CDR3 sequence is CASSSGTGEGYNSPLHF. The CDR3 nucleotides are TGCGCCAGCAGCTCCGGGACAGGAGAAGGGTATAATTCACCCCTCCACTTT.

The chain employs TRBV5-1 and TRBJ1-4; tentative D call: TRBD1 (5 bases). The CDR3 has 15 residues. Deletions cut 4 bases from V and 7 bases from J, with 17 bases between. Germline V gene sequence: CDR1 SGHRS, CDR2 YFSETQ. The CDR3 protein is CASSQTQGGSEKLFF. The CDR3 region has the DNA TGCGCCAGCAGCCAGACTCAGGGCGGTTCTGAAAAACTGTTTTTT.

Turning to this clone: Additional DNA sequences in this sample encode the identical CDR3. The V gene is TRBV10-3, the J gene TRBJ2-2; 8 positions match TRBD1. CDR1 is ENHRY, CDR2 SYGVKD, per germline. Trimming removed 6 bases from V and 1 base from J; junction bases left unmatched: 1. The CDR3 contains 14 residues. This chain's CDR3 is CAIRGQENTGELFF. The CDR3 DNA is TGTGCCATCAGGGGACAGGAGAACACCGGGGAGCTGTTTTTT.

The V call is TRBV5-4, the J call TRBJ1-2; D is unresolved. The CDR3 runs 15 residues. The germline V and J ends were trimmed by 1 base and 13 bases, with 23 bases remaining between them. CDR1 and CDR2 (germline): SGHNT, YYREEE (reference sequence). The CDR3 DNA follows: TGTGCCAGCAGCTTGCATATACTATCTCAGCCCGTCGCCACCTTC. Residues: CASSLHILSQPVATF.

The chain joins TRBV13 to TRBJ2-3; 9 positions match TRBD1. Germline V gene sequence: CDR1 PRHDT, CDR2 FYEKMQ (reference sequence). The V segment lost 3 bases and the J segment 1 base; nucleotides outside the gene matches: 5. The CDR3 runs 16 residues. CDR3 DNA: TGTGCCAGCAGCTTCCGGAGGACAGGGGGCACAGATACGCAGTATTTT. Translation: CASSFRRTGGTDTQYF.

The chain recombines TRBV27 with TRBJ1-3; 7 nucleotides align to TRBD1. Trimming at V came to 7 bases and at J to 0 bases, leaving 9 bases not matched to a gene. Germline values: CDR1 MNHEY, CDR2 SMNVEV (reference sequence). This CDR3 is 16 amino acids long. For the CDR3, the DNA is TGTGCCAGCACTACCGGGACAGTTTTCTCTGGAAACACCATATATTTT. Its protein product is CASTTGTVFSGNTIYF.

The CDR3 is CASSYELRVGNTIYF. CDR3 DNA sequence: TGTGCCAGCAGTTACGAACTTCGGGTGGGGAACACCATATATTTT. The chain is built from TRBV6-6 and TRBJ1-3; D not certain. Germline V gene sequence: CDR1 MNHNY, CDR2 SVGAGI (reference sequence). Deletions cut 2 bases from V and 7 bases from J, with 15 bases between. CDR3 length equals 15 residues.

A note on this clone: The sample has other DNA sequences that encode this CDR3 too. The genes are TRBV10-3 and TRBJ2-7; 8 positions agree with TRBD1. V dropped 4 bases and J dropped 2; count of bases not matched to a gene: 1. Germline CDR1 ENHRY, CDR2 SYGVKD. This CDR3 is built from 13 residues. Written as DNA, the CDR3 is TGTGCCATCAGTGGGACAGGGACCTACGAGCAGTACTTC. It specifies CAISGTGTYEQYF.

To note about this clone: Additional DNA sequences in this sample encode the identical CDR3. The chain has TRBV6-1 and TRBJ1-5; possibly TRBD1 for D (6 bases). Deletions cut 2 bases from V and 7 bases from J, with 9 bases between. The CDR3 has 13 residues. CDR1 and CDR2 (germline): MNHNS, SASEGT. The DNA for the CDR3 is TGTGCCAGCAGTGAAAGGGGGGGACAGCCCCAGCATTTT. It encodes CASSERGGQPQHF.

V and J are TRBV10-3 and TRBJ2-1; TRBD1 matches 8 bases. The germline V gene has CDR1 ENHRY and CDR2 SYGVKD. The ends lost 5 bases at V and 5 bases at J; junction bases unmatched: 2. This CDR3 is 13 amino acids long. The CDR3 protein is CAISKTGDNEQFF. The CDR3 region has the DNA TGTGCCATCAGTAAGACAGGGGACAATGAGCAGTTCTTC.

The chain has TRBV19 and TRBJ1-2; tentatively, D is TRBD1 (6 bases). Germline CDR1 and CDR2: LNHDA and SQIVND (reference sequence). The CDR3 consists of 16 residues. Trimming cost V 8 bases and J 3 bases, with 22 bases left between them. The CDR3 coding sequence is TGTGCCAGTCAAAGGGCAGGGGTCTTTGCGGACTATGGCTACACCTTC. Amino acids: CASQRAGVFADYGYTF.

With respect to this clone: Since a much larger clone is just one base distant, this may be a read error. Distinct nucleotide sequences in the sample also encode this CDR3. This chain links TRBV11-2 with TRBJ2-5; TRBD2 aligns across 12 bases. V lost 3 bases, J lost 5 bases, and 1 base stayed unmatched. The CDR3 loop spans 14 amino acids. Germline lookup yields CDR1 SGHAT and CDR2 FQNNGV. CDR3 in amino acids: CASSFGTSGETQYF. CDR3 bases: TGTGCCAGCAGCTTCGGGACTAGCGGGGAGACCCAGTACTTC.

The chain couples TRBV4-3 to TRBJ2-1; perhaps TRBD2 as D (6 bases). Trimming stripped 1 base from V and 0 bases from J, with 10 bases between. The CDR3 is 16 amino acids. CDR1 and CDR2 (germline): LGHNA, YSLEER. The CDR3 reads CASSQVDGSSYNEQFF. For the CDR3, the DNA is TGCGCCAGCAGCCAAGTTGACGGGAGCTCCTACAATGAGCAGTTCTTC.

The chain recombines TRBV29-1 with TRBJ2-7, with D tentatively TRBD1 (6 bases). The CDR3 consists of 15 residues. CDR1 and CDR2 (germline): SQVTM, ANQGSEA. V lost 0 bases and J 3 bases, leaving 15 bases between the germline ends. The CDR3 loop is CSVEDSFRGFYEQYF. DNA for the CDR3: TGCAGCGTTGAAGATTCTTTCAGGGGATTCTACGAGCAGTACTTC.

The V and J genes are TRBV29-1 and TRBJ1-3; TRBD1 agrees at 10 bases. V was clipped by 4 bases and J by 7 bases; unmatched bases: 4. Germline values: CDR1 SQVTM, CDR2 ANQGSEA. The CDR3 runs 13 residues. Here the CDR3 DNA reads TGCAGCGTTGCGGGACAGGGGATGAACACCATATATTTT. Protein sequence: CSVAGQGMNTIYF.